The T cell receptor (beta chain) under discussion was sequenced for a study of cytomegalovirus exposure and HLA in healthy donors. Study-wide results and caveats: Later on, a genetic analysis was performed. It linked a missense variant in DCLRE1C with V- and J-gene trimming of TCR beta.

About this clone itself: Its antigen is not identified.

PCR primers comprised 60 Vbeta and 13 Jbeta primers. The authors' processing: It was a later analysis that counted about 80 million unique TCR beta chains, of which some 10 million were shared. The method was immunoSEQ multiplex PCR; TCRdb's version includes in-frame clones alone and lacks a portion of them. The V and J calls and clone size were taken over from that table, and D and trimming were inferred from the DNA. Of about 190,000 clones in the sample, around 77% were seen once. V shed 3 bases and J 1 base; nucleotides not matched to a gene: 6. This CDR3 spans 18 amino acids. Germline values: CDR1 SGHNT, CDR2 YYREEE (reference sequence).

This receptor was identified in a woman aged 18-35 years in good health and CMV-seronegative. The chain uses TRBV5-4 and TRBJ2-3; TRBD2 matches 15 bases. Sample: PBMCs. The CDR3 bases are TGTGCCAGCAGCTCCGGACTAGCGGGGGGGCGAGGCACAGATACGCAGTATTTT. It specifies CASSSGLAGGRGTDTQYF.